Sequencing of this T cell receptor (beta chain) was carried out in a study of blood T cell repertoires in COVID-19 (TCRdb year 2020). About the full investigation: Samples covering the acute and convalescent phases of COVID-19 were provided by collaborators in the United States, Italy and Spain. The material from the prospective study consisted of cDNA or gDNA derived from T cells, B-cell-depleted T cells, or PBMCs. Where available, HLA class I and class II types were obtained from metadata supplied by the sample provider rather than from assay-based typing. Samples were obtained from the ongoing ImmuneRACE study (first 160 participants) and from over a thousand subjects provided by 6 global collaborators. The repertoires were released in a freely available public database intended as a resource for research on the immune response to SARS-CoV-2. The dataset comprised deeply sampled blood TCRbeta repertoires from subjects exposed to, actively infected with, or recovered from COVID-19. Nearly every sample came with metadata listing a de-identified subject ID, COVID-19 status, age in years and sex.

General conclusions and limits of the study: Clinical and demographic metadata were provided uncurated, with the amount varying by source and participant.

The immunoSEQ Assay, a bias-controlled multiplex PCR, was used to amplify TCRbeta CDR3 regions from genomic DNA. The authors processed their data as follows. The number of nucleated cells in each sample was estimated from the amplification of reference gene primers within the assay. Sequence reads were collapsed and filtered to measure the absolute abundance of every unique TCRbeta CDR3 rearrangement. Productive Simpson clonality was computed per sample as the square root of Simpson's diversity index over productive rearrangements. TCRdb re-hosts the immuneACCESS table, in-frame sequences only. Its copies lack some clones; in the studies checked, an unresolved V gene accounts for under half of them, and the cause for the rest is not known. That table furnishes V, J and clone size, whereas the DNA furnished D and trimming. The sample profile shows 150,000 to 250,000 clones; around 95% of them were found once. The ten largest clones represent around 0.8% of the sample.

In the germline V gene, CDR1 corresponds to KGHSH and CDR2 to LQKENI. V and J lose 4 bases and 0 bases, and a span of 16 bases separates them. Taken from cysteine to phenylalanine, the CDR3 has 17 residues. Only the CDR3 DNA stays, 51 bases, in frame from base 1. One collaborating source in Seattle enrolled patients while the patients were actively infected and followed the patients over time throughout the course of disease. Whole blood was collected in K2EDTA tubes by collaborating institutions according to the institutions' own protocols. For TCRbeta analysis, collaborator samples were shipped as frozen whole blood, as isolated PBMCs, or as DNA extracted from either sample type. About this clone itself: Its cognate antigen has yet to be identified. The sample holds no much larger clone one base away, and base qualities are not on file.

Here the chain combines TRBV18 and TRBJ2-4, and TRBD2 may be the D gene, going by 7 matching bases. The sequenced material came from peripheral blood. The receptor was derived from a man aged 25 to 45 with COVID-19, enrolled during active disease. The CDR3 amino acid sequence is: CASSHGGGLLAKNIQYF. In nucleotides, the sequence is TGTGCCAGCTCACATGGCGGGGGCCTACTAGCCAAAAACATTCAGTACTTC.